This T cell receptor beta chain is drawn from a study of tumor-infiltrating lymphocytes in oesophageal squamous cell carcinoma. TCRdb independently ran MiXCR on the PCR reads; one entry per CDR3 protein. The sample holds some 25,000 distinct CDR3 sequences; roughly 40% are singletons and the top ten take 20% to 25%. This TCR was recovered from a male donor with esophageal squamous cell carcinoma. The specimen sequenced was esophageal tumor tissue.

Here the CDR3 DNA reads TGTGCCAGCAGCTTGGGGGGCTATGAGCAGTTCTTC. Its translation is CASSLGGYEQFF. This chain connects TRBV7-6 to TRBJ2-3; TRBD1 or TRBD2 may be the D gene (6 bases each). The J call may be faulty, since TRBJ2-1 better matches the DNA end. Germline V gene sequence: CDR1 SGHVS, CDR2 FNYEAQ. The CDR3 loop spans 12 amino acids.